This TCR beta chain was captured in a study of blood T cell repertoires in COVID-19. The overall study: PBMCs, B-cell-depleted T cells, or T cells provided the cDNA or gDNA that made up the material.

This clone showed up just once. Study members were between about 18 and 95 years old and lived in some 22 US regions. Trimming cost V 6 bases and J 4 bases; bases outside gene matches: 15. The CDR3 is 16 residues long. The germline gives CDR1 ENHRY, CDR2 SYGVKD. The protocol was immunoSEQ multiplex PCR, while the TCRdb copy is restricted to in-frame clones and leaves out a portion. Of around 480,000 clones listed, about nine tenths were seen once; the top ten hold around 0.64%. Sequencing used PBMCs or T cells enriched from blood (not recorded which). This sequence originates from a woman between 18 and 29 years old who had recovered from COVID-19. The chain couples TRBV10-3 to TRBJ2-7; 7 nucleotides align to TRBD2. CDR3: CAIRRQGLGTSYEQYF. The CDR3 nucleotides read TGTGCCATCAGAAGACAAGGACTAGGCACCTCGTACGAGCAGTACTTC.